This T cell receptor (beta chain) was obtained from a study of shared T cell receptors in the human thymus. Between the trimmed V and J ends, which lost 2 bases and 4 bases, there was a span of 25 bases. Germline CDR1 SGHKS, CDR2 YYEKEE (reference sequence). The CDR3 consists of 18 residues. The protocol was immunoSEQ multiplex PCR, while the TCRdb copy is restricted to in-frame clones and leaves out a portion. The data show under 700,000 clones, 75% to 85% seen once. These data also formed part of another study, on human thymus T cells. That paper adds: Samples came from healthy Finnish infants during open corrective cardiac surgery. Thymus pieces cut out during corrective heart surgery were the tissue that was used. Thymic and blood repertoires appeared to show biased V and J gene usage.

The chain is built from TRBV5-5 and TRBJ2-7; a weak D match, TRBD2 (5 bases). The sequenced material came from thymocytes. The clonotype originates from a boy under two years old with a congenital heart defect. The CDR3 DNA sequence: TGTGCCAGCAGCTTCAGGATTCCCCTCCCCGGGATGATTTACGAGCAGTACTTC. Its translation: CASSFRIPLPGMIYEQYF.